This is a list of T cell receptor beta chains from one sample in a study of CDR3 diversity in severe acne. One entry per CDR3 protein, called by TCRdb with MiXCR from the PCR reads. This sample has fewer than 90,000 distinct CDR3 sequences, with approximately 49% found just once. The sequenced sample was blood. The receptor source for this set is a male donor with severe acne vulgaris. The CDR3 runs from the conserved cysteine through the conserved F or W. A D gene is named only where the DNA matches it firmly. Clone size is stated in some rows and not others, as once, few, many or a class when expanded.

abundance: .; j_gene: TRBJ2-7; v_gene: TRBV7-2; d_gene: .; CDR3aa: CASSIYRATPYEQYF; CDR3nt: TGTGCCAGCAGCATCTACAGGGCCACACCCTACGAGCAGTACTTC
abundance: many; j_gene: TRBJ2-7; v_gene: TRBV2; d_gene: TRBD2; CDR3aa: CASRRLAANGEQYF; CDR3nt: TGTGCCAGCAGGAGACTAGCGGCGAATGGGGAGCAGTACTTC
abundance: few; j_gene: TRBJ1-6; v_gene: TRBV12-3/TRBV12-4; d_gene: .; CDR3aa: CAGSFRGGDSPLHF; CDR3nt: TGTGCCGGCAGTTTTCGGGGGGGTGATTCACCCCTCCACTTT
abundance: .; j_gene: TRBJ1-1; v_gene: TRBV7-9; d_gene: .; CDR3aa: CASSFGPTNTEAFF; CDR3nt: TGTGCCAGCAGCTTCGGACCGACGAACACTGAAGCTTTCTTT
abundance: few; j_gene: TRBJ1-2; v_gene: TRBV29-1; d_gene: .; CDR3aa: CSVEDSGVYYGYTF; CDR3nt: TGCAGCGTTGAAGACTCTGGGGTGTACTATGGCTACACCTTC
abundance: .; j_gene: TRBJ2-5; v_gene: TRBV5-6; d_gene: .; CDR3aa: CASRSPSGGGQETQYF; CDR3nt: TGTGCCAGCAGAAGTCCTAGCGGAGGGGGCCAAGAGACCCAGTACTTC
abundance: .; j_gene: TRBJ1-2; v_gene: TRBV14; d_gene: .; CDR3aa: CASSQDHGENPSYGYTF; CDR3nt: TGTGCCAGCAGCCAAGATCATGGGGAGAACCCCAGCTATGGCTACACCTTC
abundance: .; j_gene: TRBJ1-2; v_gene: TRBV2; d_gene: .; CDR3aa: CASSGGDYGYTF; CDR3nt: TGTGCCAGCAGTGGGGGAGACTATGGCTACACCTTC
abundance: many; j_gene: TRBJ2-5; v_gene: TRBV10-3; d_gene: TRBD1; CDR3aa: CAISELGQGGPIQETQYF; CDR3nt: TGTGCCATCAGTGAGTTAGGACAGGGGGGTCCCATCCAAGAGACCCAGTACTTC
abundance: many; j_gene: TRBJ2-5; v_gene: TRBV20-1; d_gene: .; CDR3aa: CSARVGRGSGGVQETQYF; CDR3nt: TGCAGTGCTAGAGTCGGCAGGGGGAGCGGGGGAGTTCAAGAGACCCAGTACTTC
abundance: .; j_gene: TRBJ2-7; v_gene: TRBV5-8; d_gene: .; CDR3aa: CASSLDRADYEQYF; CDR3nt: TGTGCCAGCAGCTTGGATCGCGCCGACTACGAGCAGTACTTC
abundance: few; j_gene: TRBJ2-7; v_gene: TRBV7-6; d_gene: .; CDR3aa: CASSLGVGSLVYEQYF; CDR3nt: TGTGCCAGCAGCTTAGGAGTGGGGAGCTTGGTCTACGAGCAGTACTTC
abundance: many; j_gene: TRBJ2-5; v_gene: TRBV20-1; d_gene: TRBD2; CDR3aa: CSARGLAGVTLQETQYF; CDR3nt: TGCAGTGCTAGAGGACTAGCGGGAGTAACCCTCCAAGAGACCCAGTACTTC
abundance: .; j_gene: TRBJ1-6; v_gene: TRBV7-4; d_gene: .; CDR3aa: CASSEAGGVDSPLHF; CDR3nt: TGTGCCAGCAGTGAAGCGGGAGGGGTTGATTCACCCCTCCACTTT
abundance: many; j_gene: TRBJ2-1; v_gene: TRBV20-1; d_gene: TRBD2; CDR3aa: CSALTGLAGYNEQFF; CDR3nt: TGCAGTGCTTTGACCGGACTAGCGGGCTACAATGAGCAGTTCTTC
abundance: many; j_gene: TRBJ1-2; v_gene: TRBV11-3; d_gene: TRBD1; CDR3aa: CASSPPGGTGERFTF; CDR3nt: TGTGCCAGCAGCCCTCCCGGCGGGACAGGCGAACGGTTCACCTTC
abundance: many; j_gene: TRBJ1-3; v_gene: TRBV11-2; d_gene: .; CDR3aa: CASSFITSSGNTIYF; CDR3nt: TGTGCCAGCAGCTTTATTACTAGCTCTGGAAACACCATATATTTT
abundance: .; j_gene: TRBJ1-5; v_gene: TRBV4-3; d_gene: .; CDR3aa: CASSQVITAGRQPQHF; CDR3nt: TGCGCCAGCAGCCAAGTTATAACAGCGGGACGTCAGCCCCAGCATTTT
abundance: .; j_gene: TRBJ2-7; v_gene: TRBV4-1; d_gene: .; CDR3aa: CASSFLDPGVREQYF; CDR3nt: TGTGCCAGCAGCTTTCTCGACCCGGGAGTGCGCGAGCAGTACTTC
abundance: .; j_gene: TRBJ1-1; v_gene: TRBV6-1; d_gene: .; CDR3aa: CASTRTANTEAFF; CDR3nt: TGTGCCAGCACCCGAACAGCCAACACTGAAGCTTTCTTT
abundance: many; j_gene: TRBJ2-7; v_gene: TRBV6-1; d_gene: TRBD1; CDR3aa: CASSDLQGLSYEQYF; CDR3nt: TGTGCCAGCAGTGATCTACAGGGGCTCTCCTACGAGCAGTACTTC
abundance: .; j_gene: TRBJ2-2; v_gene: TRBV4-1; d_gene: .; CDR3aa: CASSPLGQGNTGELFF; CDR3nt: TGCGCCAGCAGCCCCCTCGGGCAGGGGAACACCGGGGAGCTGTTTTTT
abundance: .; j_gene: TRBJ2-7; v_gene: TRBV10-3; d_gene: .; CDR3aa: CAISETGSSYEQYF; CDR3nt: TGTGCCATCAGTGAGACAGGTAGCTCCTACGAGCAGTACTTC
abundance: many; j_gene: TRBJ1-5; v_gene: TRBV6-5; d_gene: .; CDR3aa: CASGPFNQPQHF; CDR3nt: TGTGCCAGTGGACCTTTCAATCAGCCCCAGCATTTT
abundance: .; j_gene: TRBJ1-1; v_gene: TRBV7-9; d_gene: TRBD1; CDR3aa: CASSSDRENTEAFF; CDR3nt: TGTGCCAGCAGCTCAGACAGGGAGAACACTGAAGCTTTCTTT
abundance: many; j_gene: TRBJ2-2; v_gene: TRBV19; d_gene: .; CDR3aa: CASSISGELFF; CDR3nt: TGTGCCAGTAGTATTTCCGGGGAGCTGTTTTTT